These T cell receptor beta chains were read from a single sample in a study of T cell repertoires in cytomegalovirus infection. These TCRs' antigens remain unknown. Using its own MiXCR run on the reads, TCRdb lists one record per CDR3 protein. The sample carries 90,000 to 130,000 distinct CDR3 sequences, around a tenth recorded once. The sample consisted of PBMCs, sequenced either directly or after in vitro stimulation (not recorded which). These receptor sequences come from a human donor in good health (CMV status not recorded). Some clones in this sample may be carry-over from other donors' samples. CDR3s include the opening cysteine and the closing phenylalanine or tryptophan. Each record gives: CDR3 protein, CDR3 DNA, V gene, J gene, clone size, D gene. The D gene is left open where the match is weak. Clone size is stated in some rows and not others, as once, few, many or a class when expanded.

CASSYSITSGLYEQFF	TGTGCCAGCAGTTACTCTATAACTAGCGGACTATACGAGCAGTTCTTC	TRBV6-2/TRBV6-3	TRBJ2-1	few	TRBD2
CASSSSGRVGNNEQFF	TGTGCCAGCAGCTCCAGCGGGAGGGTGGGGAACAATGAGCAGTTCTTC	TRBV11-3	TRBJ2-1	few	TRBD2
CASSLSRDSYEQYF	TGTGCCAGCAGCTTAAGCCGGGACTCCTACGAGCAGTACTTC	TRBV7-2	TRBJ2-7	many	NA
CASSSRGVAGVWYNEQFF	TGTGCCAGCAGCTCTAGAGGGGTTGCAGGGGTATGGTACAATGAGCAGTTCTTC	TRBV11-2	TRBJ2-1	few	NA
CASSRTGTPPPQHF	TGTGCCAGCAGCCGTACCGGGACCCCTCCGCCCCAGCATTTT	TRBV6-5	TRBJ1-5	NA	NA
CASSLVSGQKNTEAFF	TGTGCCAGCAGCTTAGTATCGGGTCAGAAGAACACTGAAGCTTTCTTT	TRBV7-9	TRBJ1-1	many	NA
CASSLVVQFRTDTQYF	TGTGCCAGCAGCTTGGTGGTGCAGTTTCGAACAGATACGCAGTATTTT	TRBV5-4	TRBJ2-3	NA	NA
CASSFSGSEQPQHF	TGTGCCAGCAGCTTTTCAGGGTCCGAACAGCCCCAGCATTTT	TRBV7-2	TRBJ1-5	few	NA
CATSDAPDQPQHF	TGTGCCACCAGTGATGCGCCCGATCAGCCCCAGCATTTT	TRBV24-1	TRBJ1-5	NA	NA
CASSYSGGRETQYF	TGTGCCAGCAGTTACTCCGGCGGGCGAGAGACCCAGTACTTC	TRBV6-5	TRBJ2-5	many	NA
CASSLNAVNTEAFF	TGTGCCAGCAGCTTAAATGCGGTGAACACTGAAGCTTTCTTT	TRBV7-3	TRBJ1-1	many	NA
CASSVPYTNEQFF	TGTGCCAGCAGCGTTCCTTACACCAATGAGCAGTTCTTC	TRBV7-2	TRBJ2-1	NA	NA
CASSGQVLSGNTIYF	TGTGCCAGCAGTGGACAGGTTCTCTCTGGAAACACCATATATTTT	TRBV12-3/TRBV12-4	TRBJ1-3	NA	TRBD1
CASSMSGTLWDEQFF	TGTGCCAGTAGTATGTCCGGGACCCTATGGGATGAGCAGTTCTTC	TRBV19	TRBJ2-1	many	NA
CASSSGGLAGVETQYF	TGCGCCAGCAGCTCGGGAGGACTAGCGGGAGTAGAGACCCAGTACTTC	TRBV5-1	TRBJ2-5	once	TRBD2
CASSPGTGGIYTF	TGTGCCAGCAGTCCCGGGACAGGGGGAATCTACACCTTC	TRBV6-1	TRBJ1-2	NA	TRBD1
CSVEASGTYNEQFF	TGCAGCGTTGAGGCTAGCGGGACGTACAATGAGCAGTTCTTC	TRBV29-1	TRBJ2-1	many	TRBD2
CASSSPNQPQHF	TGTGCCAGCAGTTCACCCAATCAGCCCCAGCATTTT	TRBV7-8	TRBJ1-5	many	NA
CASRPTGTYEQYF	TGTGCCAGTAGGCCGACAGGGACCTACGAGCAGTACTTC	TRBV19	TRBJ2-7	few	TRBD1
CASSFWGGETQYF	TGTGCCAGCAGTTTTTGGGGTGGCGAGACCCAGTACTTC	TRBV27	TRBJ2-5	NA	NA
CATSLQAGANVLTF	TGTGCCACCTCACTACAGGCTGGGGCCAACGTCCTGACTTTC	TRBV12-3/TRBV12-4	TRBJ2-6	NA	NA
CASRLQGSPYEQYF	TGTGCCAGCAGACTACAGGGAAGCCCCTACGAGCAGTACTTC	TRBV7-2	TRBJ2-7	many	NA
CASNRQGGQETQYF	TGTGCCAGCAATCGACAGGGGGGACAAGAGACCCAGTACTTC	TRBV6-6	TRBJ2-5	NA	TRBD1
CAISDLGQGETYEQYF	TGTGCCATCAGTGATCTAGGACAGGGAGAAACCTACGAGCAGTACTTC	TRBV10-3	TRBJ2-7	few	TRBD1
CASSRPSTGDYGGTQYF	TGTGCCAGTAGTAGACCCTCTACGGGAGATTACGGGGGGACCCAGTACTTC	TRBV19	TRBJ2-5	many	NA
CASSQEDREPNTEAFF	TGTGCCAGCAGCCAAGAAGACAGGGAACCGAACACTGAAGCTTTCTTT	TRBV3-1	TRBJ1-1	few	TRBD1
CSASVMGRVEAFF	TGCAGTGCTAGCGTTATGGGGCGCGTTGAAGCTTTCTTT	TRBV20-1	TRBJ1-1	NA	NA